This T cell receptor beta chain emerged from a study of regulatory T cells in long-lasting Graves disease. Specified time point: persistent/refractory GD, antithyroid drugs over 5 years with positive TRAb. PBMCs were the source of the RNA used for TCR sequencing. Patients came through an endocrinology department, and that department was in Xi'an, China. Peripheral blood, at around 8.8 milliliters, went into EDTA tubes. Both iRepertoire HTBI primers and Arm-PCR of CDR3 regions were used to build the TCR beta libraries. The authors' processing: Sequenced samples collectively carried 62 TRBV and roughly 15 TRBJ segments. Each CDR3 protein gets one entry after TCRdb re-called the multiplex PCR reads with MiXCR. The V and J calls were not made by the authors but by TCRdb's processing. The table has around 450,000 distinct CDR3 sequences, approximately 21% seen once. The CDR3 covers 15 residues. The V and J ends lost 0 bases and 3 bases respectively, with 13 bases between them. In germline, CDR1 is SGHDT, CDR2 YYEEEE.

This clonotype came up a few times. The specimen was peripheral blood mononuclear cells (PBMCs), collected when the disease was refractory, from a patient treated with antithyroid drugs. V and J are TRBV5-6 and TRBJ2-7; D gene ambiguous. The receptor's source is a female donor with Graves disease. The CDR3 nucleotides read TGTGCCAGCAGCTTGGGGCCAGACCTACTCTACGAGCAGTACTTC. Protein product: CASSLGPDLLYEQYF.